The 2 T cell receptor beta chains below were found in one sample sequenced in a study of Graves' ophthalmopathy and Graves' hyperthyroidism. For repertoire sequencing, the TCR beta CDR3 regions were amplified from RNA transcripts. The first round was an RT-PCR with HTBI primers, and the second round was a multiplex PCR. TCRdb itself ran the multiplex PCR reads through MiXCR, one entry per CDR3 protein. The data show under 350,000 distinct CDR3 sequences, 15% to 20% seen once. The sample taken for sequencing was peripheral blood. The source of these receptors is an adult man with Graves' ophthalmopathy.

This clonotype was found many times. At one boundary the junction diverges from the germline segment, which might be a read error. The V and J genes are TRBV7-3 and TRBJ1-6, with 10 bases lining up with TRBD1. Looked up from germline, CDR1 is SGHTA and CDR2 is FQGTGA. The CDR3 runs 16 residues. The CDR3 loop is CAGSLQDRGLGSPLHF. CDR3 sequence (DNA): TGTGCCGGCAGCCTCCAGGACAGGGGGTTGGGATCACCCCTCCACTTT. Full variable domain (outside the CDR3, taken from reference TRBV7-3 and TRBJ1-6): GAGVSQTPSNKVTEKGKYVELRCDPISGHTALYWYRQSLGQGPEFLIYFQGTGAADDSGLPNDRFFAVRPEGSVSTLKIQRTERGDSAVYLCAGSLQDRGLGSPLHFGNGTRLTVT.

This clonotype occurred many times. The genes are TRBV5-1 and TRBJ2-7, with TRBD1 identical over 7 bases. CDR3 length: 15 residues. Losses at the gene ends were 0 bases for V and 6 bases for J; bases not matched to a gene: 9. CDR1 and CDR2 (germline): SGHRS, YFSETQ. This chain's CDR3 is CASSLDEGANFEQYF. The DNA for the CDR3 is TGCGCCAGCAGCTTGGATGAGGGGGCGAATTTCGAGCAGTACTTC.